This T cell receptor beta chain is drawn from a study of T cell repertoires in cytomegalovirus infection. About the research overall: Carrying CMV and the relevant HLA type showed in public TCR beta signatures. Study-level findings and limits: The cumulative frequency of public TCR beta families identified carriers of CMV plus the relevant HLA. Predominance within the ex vivo response was attributable to HLA-C-restricted CMV-specific TCR beta clonotypes.

Germline-derived CDR1 and CDR2 are SGHTA and FQGNSA. This CDR3 spans 15 amino acids. V was shortened by 3 bases and J by 0 bases, with 9 bases between the two germline ends. TCRdb fed the reads into MiXCR, producing one record per CDR3 protein. The sample includes about 76,000 distinct CDR3 sequences, about 4% of them seen just once. This clonotype was picked up many times. The antigen is not known. This receptor was obtained from a human donor in good health (CMV status not recorded). Some clones in this sample may be carry-over from other donors' samples. V is TRBV7-2 and J is TRBJ2-1, with D hard to call. Sequencing input: PBMCs. The CDR3 nucleotides are TGTGCCAGCAGCTTCAGTGGGGACTCCTACAATGAGCAGTTCTTC. It is translated as CASSFSGDSYNEQFF. Combining the CDR3 with reference TRBV7-2 and TRBJ2-1 gives the whole variable domain GAGVSQSPSNKVTEKGKDVELRCDPISGHTALYWYRQSLGQGLEFLIYFQGNSAPDKSGLPSDRFSAERTGGSVSTLTIQRTQQEDSAVYLCASSFSGDSYNEQFFGPGTRLTVL.